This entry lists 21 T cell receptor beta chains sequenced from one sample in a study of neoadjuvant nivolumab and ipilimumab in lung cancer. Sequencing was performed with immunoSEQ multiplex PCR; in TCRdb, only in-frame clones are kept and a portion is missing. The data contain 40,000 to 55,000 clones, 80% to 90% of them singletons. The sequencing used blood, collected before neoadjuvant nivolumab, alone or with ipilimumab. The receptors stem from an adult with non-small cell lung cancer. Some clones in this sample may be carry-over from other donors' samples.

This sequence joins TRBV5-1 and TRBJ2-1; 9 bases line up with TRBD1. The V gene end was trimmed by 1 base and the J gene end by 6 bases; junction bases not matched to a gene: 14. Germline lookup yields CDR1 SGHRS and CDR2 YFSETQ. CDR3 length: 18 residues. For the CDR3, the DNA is TGCGCCAGCAGCTTGCCACTCCGGGACAGGGTTTTGGGCAATGAGCAGTTCTTC. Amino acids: CASSLPLRDRVLGNEQFF.

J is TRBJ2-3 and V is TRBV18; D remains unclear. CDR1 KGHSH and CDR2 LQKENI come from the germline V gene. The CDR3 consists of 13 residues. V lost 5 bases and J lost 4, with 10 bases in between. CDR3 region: CASSIPGADTQYF. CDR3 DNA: TGTGCCAGCTCAATTCCCGGTGCAGATACGCAGTATTTT.

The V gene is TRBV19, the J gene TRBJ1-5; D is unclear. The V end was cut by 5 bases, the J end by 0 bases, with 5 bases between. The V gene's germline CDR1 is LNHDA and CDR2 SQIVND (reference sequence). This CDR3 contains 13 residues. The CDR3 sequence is CASSVSSNQPQHF. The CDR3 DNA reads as TGTGCCAGTAGTGTCAGTAGCAATCAGCCCCAGCATTTT.

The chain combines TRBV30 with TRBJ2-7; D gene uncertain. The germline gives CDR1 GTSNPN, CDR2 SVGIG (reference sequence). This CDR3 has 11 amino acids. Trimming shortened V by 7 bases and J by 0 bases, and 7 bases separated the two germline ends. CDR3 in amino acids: CAFLISYEQYF. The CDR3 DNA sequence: TGTGCCTTCTTGATCTCCTACGAGCAGTACTTC.

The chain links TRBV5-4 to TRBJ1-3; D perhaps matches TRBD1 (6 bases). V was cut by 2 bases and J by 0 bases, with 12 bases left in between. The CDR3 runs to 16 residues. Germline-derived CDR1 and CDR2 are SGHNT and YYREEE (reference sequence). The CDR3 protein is CASSLGGTLSGNTIYF. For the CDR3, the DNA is TGTGCCAGCAGCTTAGGGGGGACTCTCTCTGGAAACACCATATATTTT.

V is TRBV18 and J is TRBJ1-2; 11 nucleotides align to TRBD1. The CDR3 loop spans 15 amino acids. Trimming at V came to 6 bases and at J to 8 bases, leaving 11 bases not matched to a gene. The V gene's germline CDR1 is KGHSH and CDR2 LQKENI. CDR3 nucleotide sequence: TGTGCCAGCTCCCCCCGGACAGGGGGCGATCGGGGCTACACCTTC. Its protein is CASSPRTGGDRGYTF.

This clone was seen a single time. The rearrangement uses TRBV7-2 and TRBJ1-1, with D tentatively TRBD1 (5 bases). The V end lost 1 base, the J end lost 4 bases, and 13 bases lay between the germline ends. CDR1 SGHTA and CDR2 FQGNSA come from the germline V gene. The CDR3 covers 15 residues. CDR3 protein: CASSLGQGTGTEAFF. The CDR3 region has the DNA TGTGCCAGCAGCTTAGGTCAAGGGACCGGCACTGAAGCTTTCTTT.

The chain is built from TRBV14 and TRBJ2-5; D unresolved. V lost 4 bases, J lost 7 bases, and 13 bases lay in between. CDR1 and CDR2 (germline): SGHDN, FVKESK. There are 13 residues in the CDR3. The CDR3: CASSPTNSRTQYF. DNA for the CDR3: TGTGCCAGCAGCCCCACCAATAGCCGGACCCAGTACTTC.

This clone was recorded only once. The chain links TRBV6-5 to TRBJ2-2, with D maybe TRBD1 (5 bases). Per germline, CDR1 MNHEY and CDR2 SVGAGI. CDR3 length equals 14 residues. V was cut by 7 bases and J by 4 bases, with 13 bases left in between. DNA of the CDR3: TGTGCCAGCAACTCCCAGGGTTCCACCGGGGAGCTGTTTTTT. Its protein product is CASNSQGSTGELFF.

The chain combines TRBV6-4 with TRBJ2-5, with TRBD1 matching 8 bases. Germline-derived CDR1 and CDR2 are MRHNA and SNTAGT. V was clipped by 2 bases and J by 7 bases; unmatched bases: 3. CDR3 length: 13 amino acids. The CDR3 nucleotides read TGTGCCAGCAGTGACGGACAGGGATCGACCCAGTACTTC. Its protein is CASSDGQGSTQYF.

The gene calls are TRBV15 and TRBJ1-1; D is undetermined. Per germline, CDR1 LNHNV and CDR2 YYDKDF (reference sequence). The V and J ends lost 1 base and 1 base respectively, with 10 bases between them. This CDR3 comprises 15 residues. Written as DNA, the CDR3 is TGTGCCACCAGCAGAGGTCGAGATTGGAACACTGAAGCTTTCTTT. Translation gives CATSRGRDWNTEAFF.

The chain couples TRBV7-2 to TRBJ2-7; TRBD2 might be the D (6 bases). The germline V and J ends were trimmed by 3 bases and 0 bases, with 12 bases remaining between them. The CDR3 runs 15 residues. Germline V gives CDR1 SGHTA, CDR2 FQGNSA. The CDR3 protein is CASSFSGSSSYEQYF. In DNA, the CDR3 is TGTGCCAGCAGCTTCAGCGGGTCAAGCTCCTACGAGCAGTACTTC.

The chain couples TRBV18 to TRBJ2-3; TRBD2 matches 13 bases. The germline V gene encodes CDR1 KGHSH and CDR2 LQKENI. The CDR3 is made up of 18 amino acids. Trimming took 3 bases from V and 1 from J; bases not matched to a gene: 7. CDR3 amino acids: CASSPPGTSGTGTDTQYF. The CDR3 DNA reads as TGTGCCAGCTCACCGCCAGGGACTAGCGGGACGGGCACAGATACGCAGTATTTT.

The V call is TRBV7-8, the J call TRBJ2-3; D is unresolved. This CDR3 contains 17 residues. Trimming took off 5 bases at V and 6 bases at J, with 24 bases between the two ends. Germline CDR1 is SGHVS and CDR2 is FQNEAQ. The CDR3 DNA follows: TGTGCCAGCAGCAGACCCCGGAGCCAAGGGTTTAGGGATACGCAGTATTTT. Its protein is CASSRPRSQGFRDTQYF.

The CDR3 DNA is TGTGCCAGCAGCTTCGAGGGGAGGGACACTGAAGCTTTCTTT. Translated: CASSFEGRDTEAFF. J is TRBJ1-1 and V is TRBV7-9; a possible D gene is TRBD1 (5 bases). Germline values: CDR1 SEHNR, CDR2 FQNEAQ (reference sequence). This CDR3 contains 14 residues. V lost 3 bases, J lost 3 bases, and 11 bases lay in between.

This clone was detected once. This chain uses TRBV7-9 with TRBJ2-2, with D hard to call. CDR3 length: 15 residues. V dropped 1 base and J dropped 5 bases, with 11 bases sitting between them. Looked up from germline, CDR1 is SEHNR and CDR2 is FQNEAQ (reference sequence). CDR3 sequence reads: CASSLDSLGTGELFF. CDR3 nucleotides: TGTGCCAGCAGCTTAGATTCCTTGGGGACCGGGGAGCTGTTTTTT. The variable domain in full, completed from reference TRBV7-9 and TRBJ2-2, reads DTGVSQNPRHKITKRGQNVTFRCDPISEHNRLYWYRQTLGQGPEFLTYFQNEAQLEKSRLLSDRFSAERPKGSFSTLEIQRTEQGDSAMYLCASSLDSLGTGELFFGEGSRLTVL.

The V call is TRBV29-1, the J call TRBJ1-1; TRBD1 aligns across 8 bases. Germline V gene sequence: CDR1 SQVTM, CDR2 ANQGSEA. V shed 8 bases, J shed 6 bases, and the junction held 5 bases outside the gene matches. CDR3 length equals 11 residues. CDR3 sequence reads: CSSPQGAEAFF. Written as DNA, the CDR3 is TGCAGCTCCCCACAGGGGGCTGAAGCTTTCTTT. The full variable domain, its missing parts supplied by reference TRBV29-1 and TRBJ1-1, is SAVISQKPSRDICQRGTSLTIQCQVDSQVTMMFWYRQQPGQSLTLIATANQGSEATYESGFVIDKFPISRPNLTFSTLTVSNMSPEDSSIYLCSSPQGAEAFFGQGTRLTVV.

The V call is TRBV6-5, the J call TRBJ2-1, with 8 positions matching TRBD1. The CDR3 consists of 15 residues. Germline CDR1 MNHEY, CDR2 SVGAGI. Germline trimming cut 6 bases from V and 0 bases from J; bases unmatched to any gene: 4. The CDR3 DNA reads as TGTGCCAGCAGCCCAGACAGGGGCTCCTACAATGAGCAGTTCTTC. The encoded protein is CASSPDRGSYNEQFF.

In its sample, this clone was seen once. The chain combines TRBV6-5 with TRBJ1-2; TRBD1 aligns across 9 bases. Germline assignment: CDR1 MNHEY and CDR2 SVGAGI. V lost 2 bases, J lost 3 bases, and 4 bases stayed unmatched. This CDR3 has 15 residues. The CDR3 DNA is TGTGCCAGCAGTTACGGAACAGGGGGCCACTATGGCTACACCTTC. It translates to CASSYGTGGHYGYTF.

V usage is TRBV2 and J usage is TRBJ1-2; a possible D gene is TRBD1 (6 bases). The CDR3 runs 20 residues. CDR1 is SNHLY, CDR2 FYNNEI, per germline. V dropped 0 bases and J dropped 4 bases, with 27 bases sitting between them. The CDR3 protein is CASSEALLSLWGADSYGYTF. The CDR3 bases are TGTGCCAGCAGTGAAGCGCTTCTTAGTCTTTGGGGGGCAGACTCCTATGGCTACACCTTC.

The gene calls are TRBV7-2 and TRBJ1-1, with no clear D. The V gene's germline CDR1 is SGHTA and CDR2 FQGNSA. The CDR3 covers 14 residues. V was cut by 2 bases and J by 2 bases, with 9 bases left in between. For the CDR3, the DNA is TGTGCCAGCAGCTTACCCGGAGCTAACACTGAAGCTTTCTTT. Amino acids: CASSLPGANTEAFF.